The TCR beta chain under discussion was sequenced for a study of Tregs in tolerant kidney transplant recipients. General observations from the study: The most relevant donor-specific Treg TCRbeta repertoire apparently came from expansion with activated donor B cells.

Clones were sequenced by immunoSEQ multiplex PCR, and TCRdb holds only the in-frame ones, with some missing. The sample consists of some 110,000 clones, around 94% of them appearing once. CD4+CD25+CD127- Tregs, CD4+CD25- non-Tregs, CD4 and CD8 cells were sorted. Unmatched junction bases numbered 4, after V lost 4 bases and J lost 7 bases. Germline lookup yields CDR1 KGHSH and CDR2 LQKENI. The CDR3 is made up of 14 amino acids. Note on this clone: Its specificity is not known.

This TCR was recovered from a human donor in good health. This chain links TRBV18 with TRBJ2-1, with 10 bases lining up with TRBD1. Sequenced input: CD4+ T cells from blood. CDR3 nucleotides: TGTGCCAGCTCACGGGACAGGGGTGGGAATGAGCAGTTCTTC. Amino acids: CASSRDRGGNEQFF.